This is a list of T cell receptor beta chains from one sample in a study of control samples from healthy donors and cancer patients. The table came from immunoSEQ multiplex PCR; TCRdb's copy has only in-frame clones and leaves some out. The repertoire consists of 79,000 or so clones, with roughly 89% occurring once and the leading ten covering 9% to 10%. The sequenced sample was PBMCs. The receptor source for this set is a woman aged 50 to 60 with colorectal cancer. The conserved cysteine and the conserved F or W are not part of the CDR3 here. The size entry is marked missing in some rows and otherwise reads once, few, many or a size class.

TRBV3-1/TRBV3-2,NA,ASRGGSDTQY
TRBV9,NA,ASSPRMDSPLH
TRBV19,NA,ASSITGEGDQPQH
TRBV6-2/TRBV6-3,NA,ASSSTGTGYGYT
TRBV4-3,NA,ASSQDQRDEQF
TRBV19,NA,ASSIRGGETQY
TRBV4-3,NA,ASSQDYTGGQPQH
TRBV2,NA,ASGGPGGGQETQY
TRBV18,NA,ASSPPASGGQETQY
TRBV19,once,ASSSTIEETQY
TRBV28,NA,ASSSPPDRVNTEAF
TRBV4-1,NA,ASRATGSGELF
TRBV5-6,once,ASSYGQGDSPLH
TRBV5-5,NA,ASSLGQVGDTQY
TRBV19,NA,ASSIAVRSRYEKLF
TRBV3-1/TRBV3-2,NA,ASSPQGSEAF
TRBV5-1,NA,ASSGGHSTSPMNTEAF
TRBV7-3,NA,ASSLDAGTINEQF
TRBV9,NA,ASSVRTGDTQY
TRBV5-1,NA,ASSPQRAGGKDTQY
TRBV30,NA,AWSLQTDQPQH
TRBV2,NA,ASSEARTPDGAQY
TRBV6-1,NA,ASSEGGFYGYT